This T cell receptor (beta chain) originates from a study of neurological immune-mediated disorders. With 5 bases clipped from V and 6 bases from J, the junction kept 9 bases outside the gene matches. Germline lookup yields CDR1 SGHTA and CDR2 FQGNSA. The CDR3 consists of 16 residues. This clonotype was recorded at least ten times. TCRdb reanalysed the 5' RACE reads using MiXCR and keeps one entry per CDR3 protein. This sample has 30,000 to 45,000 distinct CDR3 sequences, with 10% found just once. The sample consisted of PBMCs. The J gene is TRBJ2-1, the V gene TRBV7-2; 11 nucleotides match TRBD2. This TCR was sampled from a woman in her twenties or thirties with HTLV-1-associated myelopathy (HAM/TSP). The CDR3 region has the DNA TGTGCCAGCAGCGTACTAGCGGGGGCCGCCGCCAATGAGCAGTTCTTC. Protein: CASSVLAGAAANEQFF. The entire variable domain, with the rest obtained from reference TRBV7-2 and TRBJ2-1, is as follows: GAGVSQSPSNKVTEKGKDVELRCDPISGHTALYWYRQSLGQGLEFLIYFQGNSAPDKSGLPSDRFSAERTGGSVSTLTIQRTQQEDSAVYLCASSVLAGAAANEQFFGPGTRLTVL.